This TCR beta chain comes out of a study of control samples from healthy donors and cancer patients. TCRdb's copy holds only in-frame clones and misses some; the assay was immunoSEQ multiplex PCR. The sample yields about 120,000 clones, 70% to 90% seen once. This CDR3 has 17 amino acids. CDR1 SGHNT and CDR2 YYREEE come from the germline V gene (reference sequence). V was clipped by 1 base and J by 3 bases; unmatched bases: 11. This TCR came from a man aged 55 to 70 in good health. The chain uses TRBV5-4 and TRBJ2-5; TRBD2 matches 8 bases. Sequenced input: blood. The chain's CDR3 is CASSLRVDTSGKETQYF. The CDR3 coding sequence is TGTGCCAGCAGCTTGAGGGTGGACACTAGCGGAAAAGAGACCCAGTACTTC. The full variable domain, its missing parts supplied by reference TRBV5-4 and TRBJ2-5, is ETGVTQSPTHLIKTRGQQVTLRCSSQSGHNTVSWYQQALGQGPQFIFQYYREEENGRGNFPPRFSGLQFPNYSSELNVNALELDDSALYLCASSLRVDTSGKETQYFGPGTRLLVL.